The rows below give T cell receptor beta chains drawn from one sample of a study of blood T cell repertoires in COVID-19. TCRdb's table, derived via immunoSEQ multiplex PCR, lists solely in-frame clones and lacks some. The table includes over 200,000 clones, about 87% detected once. Sequencing used peripheral blood. The receptors originated from a man in his thirties or forties with COVID-19, enrolled during active disease. Each CDR3 is given with its conserved first and last residue. The D gene is left open where the match is weak. Expanded clones get a size class; other rows say once, few or many, or leave the size out.

size: .; J: TRBJ2-3; V: TRBV21-1; D: .; CDR3: CASSKRSPGGRYTQYF; DNA: TGTGCCAGCAGCAAGCGCTCCCCAGGGGGTAGGTATACGCAGTATTTT
size: .; J: TRBJ1-2; V: TRBV7-9; D: .; CDR3: CASSLDQVNYGYTF; DNA: TGTGCCAGCAGCTTAGATCAGGTTAACTATGGCTACACCTTC
size: .; J: TRBJ1-5; V: TRBV12-3/TRBV12-4; D: .; CDR3: CASSFLGQPQHF; DNA: TGTGCCAGCAGTTTTTTGGGCCAGCCCCAGCATTTT
size: .; J: TRBJ1-5; V: TRBV14; D: TRBD1; CDR3: CASPRGRGQPQHF; DNA: TGTGCCAGCCCCAGGGGGCGAGGACAGCCCCAGCATTTT
size: .; J: TRBJ1-5; V: TRBV3-1/TRBV3-2; D: .; CDR3: CASSQGGISNQPQHF; DNA: TGTGCCAGCAGCCAAGGAGGTATTAGCAATCAGCCCCAGCATTTT
size: once; J: TRBJ2-7; V: TRBV11-2; D: .; CDR3: CASSLQSSYEQYF; DNA: TGTGCCAGCAGCCTCCAGTCATCCTACGAGCAGTACTTC
size: .; J: TRBJ1-5; V: TRBV6-5; D: .; CDR3: CASSYGGGLDQPQHF; DNA: TGTGCCAGCAGTTACGGCGGGGGACTTGACCAGCCCCAGCATTTT
size: .; J: TRBJ2-3; V: TRBV27; D: .; CDR3: CASSFSVFTDTQYF; DNA: TGTGCCAGCAGTTTCTCCGTGTTCACAGATACGCAGTATTTT
size: .; J: TRBJ2-1; V: TRBV28; D: .; CDR3: CASSLERLLYNEQFF; DNA: TGTGCCAGCAGTCTCGAAAGACTCCTCTACAATGAGCAGTTCTTC
size: .; J: TRBJ1-1; V: TRBV6-5; D: .; CDR3: CASSRDSSLNTEAFF; DNA: TGTGCCAGCAGTAGAGACAGTTCGCTGAACACTGAAGCTTTCTTT
size: .; J: TRBJ1-2; V: TRBV19; D: .; CDR3: CASSNDRFYGYTF; DNA: TGTGCCAGTAGCAACGACAGGTTTTATGGCTACACCTTC
size: .; J: TRBJ2-3; V: TRBV11-2; D: TRBD2; CDR3: CASTLGLAGTDTQYF; DNA: TGTGCCAGCACCCTTGGACTAGCGGGCACAGATACGCAGTATTTT
size: .; J: TRBJ2-7; V: TRBV18; D: .; CDR3: CASSSGGTFTYEQYF; DNA: TGTGCCAGCTCATCAGGGGGGACCTTCACCTACGAGCAGTACTTC
size: .; J: TRBJ2-7; V: TRBV3-1/TRBV3-2; D: .; CDR3: CASSQIGGRYEQYF; DNA: TGTGCCAGCAGCCAAATCGGGGGAAGGTACGAGCAGTACTTC
size: .; J: TRBJ1-5; V: TRBV15; D: .; CDR3: CATRGTGNQPQHF; DNA: TGTGCCACCAGGGGAACAGGGAATCAGCCCCAGCATTTT
size: .; J: TRBJ2-2; V: TRBV28; D: TRBD1; CDR3: CASSFRDRAGGELFF; DNA: TGTGCCAGCAGTTTCCGGGACAGGGCTGGCGGGGAGCTGTTTTTT
size: .; J: TRBJ1-1; V: TRBV7-2; D: .; CDR3: CASSLERGFTEAFF; DNA: TGTGCCAGCAGCTTAGAACGGGGGTTTACTGAAGCTTTCTTT
size: .; J: TRBJ1-3; V: TRBV7-9; D: TRBD1; CDR3: CASSTEGASLF; DNA: TGTGCCAGCAGCACCGAGGGGGCGTCCCTTTTT
size: .; J: TRBJ1-1; V: TRBV5-4; D: TRBD1; CDR3: CASSLGKRQGRNTEAFF; DNA: TGTGCCAGCAGCTTGGGGAAGAGACAGGGGCGAAACACTGAAGCTTTCTTT
size: .; J: TRBJ2-7; V: TRBV18; D: .; CDR3: CASSPERAYSYEQYF; DNA: TGTGCCAGCTCACCGGAGCGGGCCTACTCCTACGAGCAGTACTTC
size: .; J: TRBJ1-2; V: TRBV4-2; D: TRBD1; CDR3: CASTPRTGGVYGYTF; DNA: TGTGCCAGCACCCCCCGAACAGGGGGCGTATATGGCTACACCTTC
size: .; J: TRBJ1-5; V: TRBV19; D: TRBD1; CDR3: CASSIVGQSNQPQHF; DNA: TGTGCCAGTAGTATAGTGGGACAGAGCAATCAGCCCCAGCATTTT
size: .; J: TRBJ1-5; V: TRBV6-5; D: TRBD1; CDR3: CASSPIQGAQPQHF; DNA: TGTGCCAGCAGTCCCATACAGGGGGCCCAGCCCCAGCATTTT
size: .; J: TRBJ1-1; V: TRBV7-2; D: .; CDR3: CASSPSGLNTEAFF; DNA: TGTGCCAGCAGCCCCAGCGGCTTGAACACTGAAGCTTTCTTT
size: .; J: TRBJ1-1; V: TRBV5-6; D: TRBD1; CDR3: CASTGTGHTEAFF; DNA: TGTGCCAGCACAGGGACAGGGCACACTGAAGCTTTCTTT
size: once; J: TRBJ2-3; V: TRBV6-5; D: TRBD2; CDR3: CASSFKGGSLTDTQYF; DNA: TGTGCCAGCAGTTTCAAGGGCGGGAGCCTCACAGATACGCAGTATTTT
size: .; J: TRBJ2-1; V: TRBV27; D: TRBD2; CDR3: CASRLRGGGYNEQFF; DNA: TGTGCCAGCAGGCTTAGGGGCGGGGGCTACAATGAGCAGTTCTTC
size: .; J: TRBJ1-4; V: TRBV4-2; D: TRBD1; CDR3: CASSQIQGVDLKLFF; DNA: TGTGCCAGCAGCCAAATACAGGGGGTGGATTTAAAACTGTTTTTT
size: .; J: TRBJ1-5; V: TRBV12-3/TRBV12-4; D: .; CDR3: CATQDTSNQPQHF; DNA: TGTGCCACTCAGGACACTAGCAATCAGCCCCAGCATTTT
size: .; J: TRBJ2-4; V: TRBV20-1; D: .; CDR3: CSVLDGDIQYF; DNA: TGCAGTGTCCTGGACGGGGACATTCAGTACTTC
size: .; J: TRBJ1-1; V: TRBV18; D: .; CDR3: CASSVTQEGATEAFF; DNA: TGTGCCAGCTCAGTCACGCAGGAGGGAGCCACTGAAGCTTTCTTT
size: once; J: TRBJ2-3; V: TRBV4-2; D: TRBD1; CDR3: CASSTTTGTGLDTQYF; DNA: TGTGCCAGCAGCACAACTACCGGGACAGGATTAGATACGCAGTATTTT
size: once; J: TRBJ1-2; V: TRBV4-3; D: TRBD1; CDR3: CASSQAPWTGAYGYTF; DNA: TGCGCCAGCAGCCAAGCCCCCTGGACAGGGGCCTATGGCTACACCTTC
size: .; J: TRBJ1-5; V: TRBV6-1; D: .; CDR3: CASSENGGQPQHF; DNA: TGTGCCAGCAGTGAAAACGGGGGTCAGCCCCAGCATTTT
size: .; J: TRBJ1-5; V: TRBV6-5; D: .; CDR3: CASSYSSQLFNQPQHF; DNA: TGTGCCAGCAGTTACTCGAGTCAACTGTTCAATCAGCCCCAGCATTTT
size: .; J: TRBJ1-6; V: TRBV2; D: TRBD1; CDR3: CASREQGIDNSPLHF; DNA: TGTGCCAGCAGAGAACAGGGGATCGATAATTCACCCCTCCACTTT
size: .; J: TRBJ1-5; V: TRBV19; D: .; CDR3: CASSTTGFNQPQHF; DNA: TGTGCCAGTAGTACGACAGGTTTCAATCAGCCCCAGCATTTT
size: once; J: TRBJ1-3; V: TRBV15; D: .; CDR3: CATNSGDPGNTIYF; DNA: TGTGCCACCAACTCAGGGGATCCTGGAAACACCATATATTTT
size: few; J: TRBJ2-2; V: TRBV7-2; D: TRBD1; CDR3: CASSLLGTGGTGELFF; DNA: TGTGCCAGCAGCTTACTTGGGACAGGGGGCACCGGGGAGCTGTTTTTT
size: .; J: TRBJ2-7; V: TRBV7-8; D: TRBD1; CDR3: CASSSPRTGASSYEQYF; DNA: TGTGCCAGCAGCTCCCCCCGGACAGGGGCAAGCTCCTACGAGCAGTACTTC
size: .; J: TRBJ2-3; V: TRBV3-1/TRBV3-2; D: TRBD2; CDR3: CASSHQDRGENTQYF; DNA: TGTGCCAGCAGCCATCAAGACCGGGGGGAAAATACGCAGTATTTT
size: .; J: TRBJ1-2; V: TRBV19; D: .; CDR3: CASMSIGYQTGYTF; DNA: TGTGCCAGTATGAGTATCGGGTATCAAACGGGCTACACCTTC
size: .; J: TRBJ2-5; V: TRBV6-5; D: TRBD2; CDR3: CASSYSRPSGEETQYF; DNA: TGTGCCAGCAGTTACTCGAGACCTAGCGGCGAAGAGACCCAGTACTTC
size: .; J: TRBJ1-1; V: TRBV19; D: TRBD1; CDR3: CASSIGTGRGTEAFF; DNA: TGTGCCAGTAGTATCGGGACAGGCCGTGGGACTGAAGCTTTCTTT
size: .; J: TRBJ2-3; V: TRBV4-1; D: .; CDR3: CASSQGLEADTQYF; DNA: TGCGCCAGCAGCCAAGGACTCGAGGCAGATACGCAGTATTTT